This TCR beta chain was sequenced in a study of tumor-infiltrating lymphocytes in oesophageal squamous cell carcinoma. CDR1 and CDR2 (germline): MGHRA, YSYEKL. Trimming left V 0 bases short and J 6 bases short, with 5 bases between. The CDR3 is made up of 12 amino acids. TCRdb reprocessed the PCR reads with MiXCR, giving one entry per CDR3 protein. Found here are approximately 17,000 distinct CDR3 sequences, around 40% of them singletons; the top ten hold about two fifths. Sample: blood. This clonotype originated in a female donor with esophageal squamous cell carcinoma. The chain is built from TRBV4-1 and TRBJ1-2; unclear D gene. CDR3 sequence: CASSQENDGYTF. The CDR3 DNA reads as TGCGCCAGCAGCCAAGAAAACGATGGCTACACCTTC.